The clone carrying this T cell receptor beta chain has just a few counts. Selected positively for CCR7 and CD45RO-negative, naive CD8 cells excluded terminally differentiated effector memory CD45RA+ cells. The record originates from a study of shared clonotypes between healthy human individuals. Data came from immunoSEQ multiplex PCR; TCRdb stores just in-frame clones and leaves some out. This table has over 2,000,000 clones, over 85% appearing once. CDR3 length equals 15 residues. The V gene's germline CDR1 is SEHNR and CDR2 FQNEAQ (reference sequence). Trimming removed 1 base from V and 2 bases from J; junction bases left unmatched: 2.

The V gene is TRBV7-9, the J gene TRBJ1-2; TRBD1 matches 9 bases. The sequenced sample consisted of naive CD8+ T cells from PBMCs. This TCR derives from a man younger than 35 in good health. Some clones in this sample may be carry-over from other donors' samples. CDR3 loop: CASSLVGTGNYGYTF. CDR3 DNA sequence: TGTGCCAGCAGCTTAGTGGGGACAGGGAACTATGGCTACACCTTC.